This T cell receptor (beta chain) was sequenced in a study of identical twins. Overall study results and limits: The study drew conclusions from cross-sectional statistical analysis, not from following the same donors.

In every case, the donor was a healthy Caucasian. A universal primer site came from template switching; cDNA carried unique molecular identifiers. TCRdb ran MiXCR on the 5' RACE reads and lists one entry per CDR3 protein. The repertoire holds some 660,000 distinct CDR3 sequences, about 9.4% seen once, with 0.85% to 1% in the top ten. Ten or more counts support this clonotype. What it binds is not known. V was shortened by 4 bases and J by 6 bases, with 16 bases between the two germline ends. Germline V lookup: CDR1 LGHDT, CDR2 YNNKEL (reference sequence). The length of the CDR3 is 15 residues. The data also belong to a second study, concerning yellow fever vaccine responses in identical twins. From that second work: Reportedly, the response of twins' T cells to the vaccine seemed partly convergent, partly personalized.

This sequence originates from a woman under 30 in good health. Sequencing was done on a sample of PBMCs. This chain uses TRBV3-1 with TRBJ2-1; D possibly corresponds to TRBD2 (6 bases). CDR3 residues: CASSPREFPVNEQFF. The CDR3 coding sequence is TGTGCCAGCAGCCCTCGGGAGTTCCCGGTCAATGAGCAGTTCTTC.